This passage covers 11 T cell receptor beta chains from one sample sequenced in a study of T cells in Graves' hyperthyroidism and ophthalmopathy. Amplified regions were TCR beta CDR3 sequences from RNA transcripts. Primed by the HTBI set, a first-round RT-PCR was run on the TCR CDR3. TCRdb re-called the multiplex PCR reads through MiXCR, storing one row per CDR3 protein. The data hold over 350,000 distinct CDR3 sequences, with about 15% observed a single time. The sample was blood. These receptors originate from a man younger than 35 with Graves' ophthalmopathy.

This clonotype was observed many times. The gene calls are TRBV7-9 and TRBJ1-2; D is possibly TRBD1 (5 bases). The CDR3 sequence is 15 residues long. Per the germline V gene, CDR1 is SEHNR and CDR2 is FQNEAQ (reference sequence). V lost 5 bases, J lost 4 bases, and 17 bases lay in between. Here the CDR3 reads CASSPPAGRGYGYTF. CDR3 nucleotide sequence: TGTGCCAGCAGCCCACCCGCGGGAAGGGGCTATGGCTACACCTTC.

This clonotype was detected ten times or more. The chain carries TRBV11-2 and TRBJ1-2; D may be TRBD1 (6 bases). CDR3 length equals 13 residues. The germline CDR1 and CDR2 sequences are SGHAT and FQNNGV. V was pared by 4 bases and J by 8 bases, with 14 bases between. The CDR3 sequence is CASSYQGTYGYTF. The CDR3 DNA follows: TGTGCCAGCAGCTACCAGGGGACCTACGGCTACACCTTC.

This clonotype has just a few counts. CDR3 sequence reads: CASSPGGAGYNEQFF. The DNA for the CDR3 is TGCGCCAGCAGTCCCGGGGGAGCGGGATACAATGAGCAGTTCTTC. The chain employs TRBV10-1 and TRBJ2-1; 7 bases match TRBD2. CDR1 WNHNN and CDR2 SYGVQD come from the germline V gene (reference sequence). The CDR3 covers 15 residues. Trimming cost V 5 bases and J 4 bases; bases outside gene matches: 8.

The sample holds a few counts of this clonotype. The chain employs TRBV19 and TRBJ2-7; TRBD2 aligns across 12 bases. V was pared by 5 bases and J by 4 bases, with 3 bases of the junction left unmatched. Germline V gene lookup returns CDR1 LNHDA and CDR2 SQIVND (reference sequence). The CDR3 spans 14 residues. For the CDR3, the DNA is TGTGCCAGTAGTGGACTAGCGGGAAGGTACGAGCAGTACTTC. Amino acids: CASSGLAGRYEQYF.

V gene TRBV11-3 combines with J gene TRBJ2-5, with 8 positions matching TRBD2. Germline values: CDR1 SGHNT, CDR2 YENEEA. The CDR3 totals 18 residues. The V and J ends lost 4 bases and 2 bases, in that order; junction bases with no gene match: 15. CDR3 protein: CASSSTSGGPARQETQYF. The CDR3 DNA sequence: TGTGCCAGCAGCTCGACGAGCGGGGGCCCAGCGAGGCAAGAGACCCAGTACTTC.

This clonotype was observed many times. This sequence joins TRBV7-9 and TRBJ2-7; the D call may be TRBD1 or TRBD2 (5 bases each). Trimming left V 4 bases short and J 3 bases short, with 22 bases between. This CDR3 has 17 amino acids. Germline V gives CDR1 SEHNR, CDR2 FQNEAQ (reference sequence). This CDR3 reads CASSSTRDPKKGYEQYF. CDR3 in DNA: TGTGCCAGCAGCTCAACTAGGGACCCGAAAAAGGGCTACGAGCAGTACTTC.

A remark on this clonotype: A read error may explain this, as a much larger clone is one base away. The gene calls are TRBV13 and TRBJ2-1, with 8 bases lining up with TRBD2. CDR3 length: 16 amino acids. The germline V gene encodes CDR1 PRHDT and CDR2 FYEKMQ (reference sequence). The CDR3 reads CGSSLGRRGANNEQFF. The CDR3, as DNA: TGTGGCAGCAGCTTAGGTCGGCGGGGGGCGAACAATGAGCAGTTCTTC.

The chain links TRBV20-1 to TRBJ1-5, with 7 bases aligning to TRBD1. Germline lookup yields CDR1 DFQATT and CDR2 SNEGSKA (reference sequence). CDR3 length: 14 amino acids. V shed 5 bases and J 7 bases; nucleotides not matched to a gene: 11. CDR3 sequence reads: CSAPHGGGRQPQHF. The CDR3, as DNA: TGCAGTGCTCCCCATGGAGGGGGCAGGCAGCCCCAGCATTTT.

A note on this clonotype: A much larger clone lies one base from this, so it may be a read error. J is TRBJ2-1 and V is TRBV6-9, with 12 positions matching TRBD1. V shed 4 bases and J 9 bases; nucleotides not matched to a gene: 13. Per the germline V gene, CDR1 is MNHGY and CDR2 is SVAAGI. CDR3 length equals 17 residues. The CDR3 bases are TGTGCCAGCAGTTTTATGTACCGGGACAGGGGGCGGATTGAGCAGTTCTTC. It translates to CASSFMYRDRGRIEQFF.

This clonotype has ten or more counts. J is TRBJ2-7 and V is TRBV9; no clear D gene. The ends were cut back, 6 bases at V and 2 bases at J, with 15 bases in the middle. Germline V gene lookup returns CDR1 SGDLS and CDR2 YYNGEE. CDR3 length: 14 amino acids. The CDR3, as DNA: TGTGCCAGCACCCCCGGCGACCTTACCTACGAGCAGTACTTC. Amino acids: CASTPGDLTYEQYF.

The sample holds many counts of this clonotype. This CDR3 reads CSARGLREREQYF. CDR3 DNA sequence: TGCAGTGCTAGAGGCTTGAGGGAACGGGAGCAGTACTTC. The chain employs TRBV20-1 and TRBJ2-7, with TRBD2 as a possible D gene (5 bases). The CDR3 spans 13 residues. Trimming stripped 1 base from V and 7 bases from J, with 14 bases between. Germline-derived CDR1 and CDR2 are DFQATT and SNEGSKA (reference sequence).